This T cell receptor (beta chain) was recovered during a study of beta chain features in type 1 diabetes (dated by TCRdb to between 2018 and 2020). Looking at the study overall: Mean age, gender distribution, total cell number and subset yield did not differ between patients and healthy donors. A total of roughly 98,000,000 sorted cells were examined across all samples, and RNA yield correlated strongly with the number of cells per subset. The study compared the TCRB repertoires of sorted circulating CD4+ T cell subsets in recently diagnosed type 1 diabetes patients with those in matched healthy donors. Naive and central memory subsets were obtained from all 30 or so donors, but regulatory and stem cell-like memory subsets were isolated from only 8 patients and 8 healthy donors.

Each donor gave one peripheral blood draw, averaging about 100 mL, which was collected into heparinised tubes. Using a panel that included CD45RO, CCR7, CD25, CD127, CD95 and CD27, naive, central memory, regulatory and stem cell-like memory CD4+ T cells were sorted on a BD FACSAria II. All sorted populations exceeded 95% purity. PBMCs were isolated right away by Lymphoprep density gradient centrifugation and were stained directly, without culture. So that batch effects would be minimized, each experiment stained and sorted samples in pairs, pairing one healthy donor with one patient. General findings and caveats noted by the study authors: Because cDNA was sequenced instead of genomic DNA, highly expressing activated cells could be over-represented, though the groups showed no difference in activation or CD3 levels. Naive, central memory and regulatory TCRB repertoires appeared to be more similar among patients than among healthy donors. Only small numbers of individuals were included in the HLA sub-analyses, which left unresolved whether HLA type had any influence on TCRB rearrangement. Type 1 diabetes patients showed a moderate but significant shortening of TCRB CDR3 length in all four CD4+ subsets. PCR may preferentially amplify shorter templates, but because patient and control samples were amplified and corrected together, any resulting skew would affect both groups equally. Patients with type 1 diabetes made fewer insertions and deleted more nucleotides at VDJ recombination sites, implying thymic rearrangement abnormalities.

As concerns this clone: This receptor's antigen is unknown. The record has no base qualities; no much larger clone is one base away.

Germline trimming amounts to 2 bases on V and 6 bases on J, with 8 as the count of junction bases outside the gene matches. Per the germline V gene (reference sequence), LNHNV is the CDR1 and YYDKDF is the CDR2. The cysteine opens and the phenylalanine closes a CDR3 of 17 amino acids. Of all the DNA, just the CDR3 is kept, 51 bases in frame from base 1. The entire amount of isolated RNA was reverse transcribed using the High Capacity cDNA Reverse Transcription Kit, so the sequenced TCRB transcripts were expressed ones. Deep immunoSEQ sequencing was applied to naive, central memory and regulatory T cell samples, giving an average of about 3.7 million total reads per sample. Sorted cells were lysed in RLT buffer and RNA was extracted with DNase-treated RNeasy Micro or Mini kits, depending on cell number. To prevent cross-contamination, each cell subset was processed individually, whereas patient and healthy donor samples were processed jointly. TCRB sequences were amplified from cDNA with the immunoSEQ multiplex PCR, producing 87-bp fragments spanning the CDR3 region. Sequencing of the amplicons was performed on the Illumina HiSeq platform. For the original study's pipeline: PCR bias was corrected computationally using synthetic template baselines, and reads within Hamming distance 2 were collapsed, with unmergeable singletons discarded. Reads were aligned against IMGT to assign V, D and J genes, CDR3 length and insertions or deletions at six rearrangement sites. Clonotype counts were normalized to sorted cell number within each subset before computing true diversity and Gini coefficients with the tcR R package. The overlap coefficient, calculated on TCRB nucleotide sequences, was used to quantify repertoire sharing. Out-of-frame TCRB sequences from naive cells were analyzed as a proxy for the pre-selection repertoire. TCRdb took this table from immuneACCESS and kept in-frame rearrangements with V and J called. Such tables lack part of the clones; where checked against another copy, unresolved V genes explain under half of the gap, and the rest is unexplained. V and J calls and clone size follow that table, whereas D and trimming were derived from the DNA. In all, the sample holds 200,000 to 300,000 clones, and around 21% of those were seen once. The ten top clones hold less than 0.03% of the sample.

The specimen sequenced was naive CD4+ T cells from blood. The label giving this sample's cell subset or site can be read as: true naive CD4+ T cells. Recombination joined TRBV15 with TRBJ2-1, with 12 bases matching TRBD2. The origin of this receptor is a woman aged 35 to 49 with type 1 diabetes. Here is the DNA: TGTGCCACCAGCAGAAACTTACTAGCGGGGGGACCCAATGAGCAGTTCTTC. Protein translation: CATSRNLLAGGPNEQFF.